Reported below is one T cell receptor beta chain. Its antigen has not been determined. No quality values exist for individual bases; no much larger clone is one base distant. These data are taken from a study of T cell changes during pregnancy in multiple sclerosis (dated by TCRdb to the late 2010s). Regarding the study in general: The study examined how the T cell repertoire changed over the course of pregnancy in women with multiple sclerosis.

CDR3 length: 15 amino acids, cysteine to phenylalanine. The CDR3 DNA has 45 bases and is translated from base 1. Sequences SGHTA (CDR1) and FQGTGA (CDR2) are obtained from the germline V gene. Trimming removed 2 bases from V and 0 bases from J; the gene matches leave 3 bases unexplained. Library creation used the immunoSEQ multiplex PCR assay. This immuneACCESS table, as held by TCRdb, lists in-frame sequences with V and J called but not all clones. Of the missing ones, under half trace to an unresolved V gene in checked studies; the others have no known cause. This sample lists some 40,000 clones; 91% were detected once. Roughly 0.45% of the sample belongs to the ten largest clones.

The material was CD4+ T cells from peripheral blood mononuclear cells, obtained in the third trimester of pregnancy. The sequence was collected from a female donor in good health, enrolled as a control in a pregnancy study. The V and J segments used are TRBV7-3 and TRBJ2-7; 8 nucleotides in the junction match TRBD2. The CDR3 reads CASSLRAGDSYEQYF. The nucleotides read TGTGCCAGCAGCTTACGAGCGGGGGACTCCTACGAGCAGTACTTC.